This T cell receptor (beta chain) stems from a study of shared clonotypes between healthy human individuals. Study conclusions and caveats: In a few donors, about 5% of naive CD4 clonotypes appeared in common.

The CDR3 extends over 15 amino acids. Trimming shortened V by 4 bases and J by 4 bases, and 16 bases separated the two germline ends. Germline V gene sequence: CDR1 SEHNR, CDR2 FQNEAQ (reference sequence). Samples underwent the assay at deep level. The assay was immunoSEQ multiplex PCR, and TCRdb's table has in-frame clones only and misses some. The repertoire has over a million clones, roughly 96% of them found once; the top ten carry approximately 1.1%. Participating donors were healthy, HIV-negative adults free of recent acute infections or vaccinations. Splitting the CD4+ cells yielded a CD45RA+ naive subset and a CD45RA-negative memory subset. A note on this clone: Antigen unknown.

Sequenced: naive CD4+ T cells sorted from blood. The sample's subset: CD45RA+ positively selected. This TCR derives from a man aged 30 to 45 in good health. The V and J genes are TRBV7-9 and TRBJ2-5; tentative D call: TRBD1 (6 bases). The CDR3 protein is CASSSISTGRETQYF. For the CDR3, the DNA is TGTGCCAGCAGCTCAATCAGTACAGGGAGAGAGACCCAGTACTTC.